What follows are 6 T cell receptor beta chains derived from one specimen sequenced in a study of OX40 agonist ivuxolimab in advanced cancers. This table comes from immunoSEQ multiplex PCR, and its TCRdb copy is limited to in-frame clones, with some not included. This repertoire shows 65,000 to 70,000 clones, approximately 92% found once; its top ten account for 5.5% to 6.5%. The sequences come from CD4+ or CD8+ T cells sorted from blood, collected in a trial of the OX40 agonist ivuxolimab. The receptor set was obtained from an adult with an advanced solid tumor such as melanoma, head and neck, liver or kidney cancer.

The chain uses TRBV7-9 and TRBJ1-2; D possibly corresponds to TRBD1 (6 bases). CDR1 is SEHNR, CDR2 FQNEAQ, per germline (reference sequence). The CDR3 extends over 13 amino acids. Trimming pared 2 bases from V and 8 bases from J, leaving 12 bases between. In nucleotides, the CDR3 is TGTGCCAGCAGCTTAACTGGGGGCAACGGCTACACCTTC. This encodes CASSLTGGNGYTF.

The rearrangement uses TRBV27 and TRBJ1-6; weak D call: TRBD1 (6 bases). The length of the CDR3 is 15 residues. The V gene lost 3 bases and the J gene lost 6 bases, with 12 bases spanning the gap. Germline V gene sequence: CDR1 MNHEY, CDR2 SMNVEV (reference sequence). This CDR3 reads CASSFLRGSNSPLHF. The DNA for the CDR3 is TGTGCCAGCAGTTTCCTCAGGGGCTCTAATTCACCCCTCCACTTT.

The chain combines TRBV4-3 with TRBJ1-2; D ambiguous. Germline V gene sequence: CDR1 LGHNA, CDR2 YSLEER. The CDR3 length is 14 residues. V lost 2 bases, J lost 5 bases, and 12 bases lay in between. The CDR3 here is CASSQSLQVYGYTF. CDR3 sequence (DNA): TGCGCCAGCAGCCAAAGCTTACAAGTTTATGGCTACACCTTC.

This chain joins TRBV21-1 and TRBJ1-5. TRBV21-1 is described as a pseudogene. CDR3 length: 16 amino acids. CDR3 in amino acids: CASNELWWRDNQPQHF. The CDR3 coding sequence is TGTGCCAGCAATGAACTTTGGTGGAGGGACAATCAGCCCCAGCATTTT.

This chain uses TRBV7-2 with TRBJ1-4; weak D call: TRBD1 (6 bases). Trimming cost V 5 bases and J 0 bases, with 13 bases left between them. The CDR3 runs to 16 residues. Germline V gene sequence: CDR1 SGHTA, CDR2 FQGNSA. The CDR3 here is CASSPYRDPTNEKLFF. The DNA for the CDR3 is TGTGCCAGCAGCCCCTACAGGGACCCAACTAATGAAAAACTGTTTTTT.

The rearrangement links TRBV7-6 to TRBJ2-2; the D is unclear. Trimming removed 1 base at V and 1 base at J, with 4 bases between. The germline CDR1 and CDR2 sequences are SGHVS and FNYEAQ. The CDR3 is made up of 14 amino acids. The CDR3 sequence is CASSLVRNTGELFF. The CDR3 nucleotides read TGTGCCAGCAGCTTAGTAAGGAACACCGGGGAGCTGTTTTTT.